The 7 T cell receptor beta chains listed next were all sequenced from one sample in a study of T-cell reconstitution after alpha-beta-depleted transplantation in children. The authors prepared the TCRbeta library with unique molecular identifiers. TCRdb analysed the PCR reads with MiXCR anew, one entry per CDR3 protein. The sample yields about 600,000 distinct CDR3 sequences, about an eighth seen once. The material sequenced was PBMCs, mostly from graft donor cells, taken 360 days after TCRalphabeta/CD19-depleted stem cell transplant. These receptors were obtained from a male patient younger than 18 who had a stem cell transplant for acute myeloid leukemia, so the T cells may come from the graft donor.

This clonotype has a count of ten or more. The gene calls are TRBV14 and TRBJ2-5; TRBD1 aligns across 7 bases. The CDR3 extends over 15 amino acids. Germline CDR1 is SGHDN and CDR2 is FVKESK. Trimming at V came to 4 bases and at J to 6 bases, leaving 11 bases not matched to a gene. For the CDR3, the DNA is TGTGCCAGCAGCCCGCGCCAGGGGGTAGTGCAGACCCAGTACTTC. As protein: CASSPRQGVVQTQYF. The variable domain in full, completed from reference TRBV14 and TRBJ2-5, reads EAGVTQFPSHSVIEKGQTVTLRCDPISGHDNLYWYRRVMGKEIKFLLHFVKESKQDESGMPNNRFLAERTGGTYSTLKVQPAELEDSGVYFCASSPRQGVVQTQYFGPGTRLLVL.

This chain uses TRBV29-1 with TRBJ1-3, with D perhaps TRBD1 (6 bases). V was clipped by 7 bases and J by 1 base, with 11 bases between them. This CDR3 has 13 amino acids. The V gene's germline CDR1 is SQVTM and CDR2 ANQGSEA. In DNA, the CDR3 is TGCAGCGGGGACACAGGGTCTGGAAACACCATATATTTT. The encoded protein is CSGDTGSGNTIYF.

At least ten counts were recorded for this clonotype. The rearrangement links TRBV10-3 to TRBJ2-7; no firm D call. Germline V gene data show CDR1 as ENHRY and CDR2 as SYGVKD. V was clipped by 10 bases and J by 4 bases, with 20 bases between them. CDR3 length: 14 amino acids. In nucleotides, the CDR3 is TGTGCCACCACCCCAGCTGGAGTATCTTACGAGCAGTACTTC. Translated, it gives CATTPAGVSYEQYF.

The rearrangement uses TRBV27 and TRBJ2-5; D unclear. The CDR3 consists of 15 residues. CDR1 and CDR2 from the germline V gene are MNHEY and SMNVEV (reference sequence). The V end lost 5 bases, the J end lost 1 base, and 14 bases lay between the germline ends. The CDR3 DNA reads TGTGCCAGCAGTCCCGGGCCTCCCAGCCAAGAGACCCAGTACTTC. Its protein is CASSPGPPSQETQYF.

The genes are TRBV7-2 and TRBJ2-7; a possible D gene is TRBD2 (6 bases). The V and J ends lost 3 bases and 1 base respectively, with 19 bases between them. The germline CDR1 and CDR2 sequences are SGHTA and FQGNSA. CDR3 length: 17 residues. DNA of the CDR3: TGTGCCAGCAGCTTCGTTTCTTTCGGGAGTCCGTCCTACGAGCAGTACTTC. It yields the protein CASSFVSFGSPSYEQYF.

This clonotype was found a few times. This chain connects TRBV25-1 to TRBJ2-5; the D gene is possibly TRBD2 (6 bases). Per germline, CDR1 MGHDK and CDR2 SYGVNS. This CDR3 contains 15 residues. V was cut by 4 bases and J by 3 bases, with 15 bases left in between. DNA of the CDR3: TGTGCCAGCAGTGTGCTCGGGAGCTTTGAAGAGACCCAGTACTTC. As protein: CASSVLGSFEETQYF.

V and J are TRBV11-2 and TRBJ2-5, with a weak D call TRBD1 (6 bases). Germline V gives CDR1 SGHAT, CDR2 FQNNGV. V dropped 4 bases and J dropped 0 bases, with 15 bases sitting between them. This CDR3 comprises 16 residues. CDR3 amino acids: CASSSGYRVDQETQYF. CDR3 coding DNA: TGTGCCAGCAGCTCCGGGTACAGGGTCGACCAAGAGACCCAGTACTTC.